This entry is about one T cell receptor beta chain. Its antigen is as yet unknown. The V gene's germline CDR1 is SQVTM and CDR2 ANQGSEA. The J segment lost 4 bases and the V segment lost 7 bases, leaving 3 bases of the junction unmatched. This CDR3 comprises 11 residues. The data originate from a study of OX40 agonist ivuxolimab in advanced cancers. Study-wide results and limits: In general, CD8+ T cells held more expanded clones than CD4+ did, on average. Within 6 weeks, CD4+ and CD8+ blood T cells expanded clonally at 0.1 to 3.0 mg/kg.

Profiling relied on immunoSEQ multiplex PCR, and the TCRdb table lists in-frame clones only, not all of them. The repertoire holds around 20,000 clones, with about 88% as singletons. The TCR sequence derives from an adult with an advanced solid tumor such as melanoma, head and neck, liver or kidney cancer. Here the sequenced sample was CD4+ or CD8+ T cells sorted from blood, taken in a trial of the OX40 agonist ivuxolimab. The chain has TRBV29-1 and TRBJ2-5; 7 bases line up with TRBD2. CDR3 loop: CSGGEGETQYF. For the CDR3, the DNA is TGCAGCGGCGGGGAGGGAGAGACCCAGTACTTC.